This T cell receptor beta chain is from a study of persistence of HIV-infected CD4 T cells (TCRdb year 2020). Looking at the study overall: The median time participants had been on suppressive ART was 8 to 9 years. Apart from a couple of participants who underwent leukapheresis at a single time point, peripheral blood samples of up to about 180 mL were collected from participants at multiple time points. The study isolated CMV- and HIV-1 Gag-responding CD4+ T cells from ART-treated individuals to examine antigen-driven clonal expansion of HIV-1-infected cells. TCRbeta sequencing assessed the clonality of all cells in each sorted population, while proviral sequencing assessed the clonality of infected cells. Cross-participant TCR cluster analysis included under ten participants for CMV and about 7 participants for Gag.

TCRbeta repertoires were sequenced from genomic DNA with the immunoSEQ hsTCRB assay version 4 in survey mode. Genomic DNA was diluted to 8.5 to 10 ng/uL, and up to about 1 ug per sample was used for TCRbeta sequencing. As for the authors' bioinformatics: ImmunoSeq Analyzer 3.0 was used for analysis of TCRbeta data, and diversity was computed on productive nucleotide rearrangements. Lower-bound TCR diversity was estimated with the improved Chao index, and clonality with the Gini coefficient using the Immunarch R package. Different nucleotide rearrangements encoding the same CDR3beta amino acid sequence were treated as distinct clonotypes. TCRbeta sequences significantly enriched in antigen-responding cells relative to anti-CD3/anti-CD28-activated cells were identified by differential abundance analysis. Using predicted peptide-MHC specificity as the basis, GLIPH2 grouped TCRs into clusters, both for each participant individually and for the merged data sets that combined participants. TCRdb retrieved this table from immuneACCESS and kept in-frame rearrangements only. Not all clones are present; in checked studies, unresolved V genes account for under half, and no reason is known for the remainder. V and J calls and clone size are those listed in that table; D and trimming were worked out from the DNA. This sample comprises under 20,000 clones, 55% to 65% of them detected only once. Less than 2.5% of the sample goes to the ten largest clones.

Results and caveats for the whole study, not just this receptor: Bulk TCR analyses could not be limited to the rare CMV-responding cells that actually contained HIV-1 proviruses. Significantly lower TCRbeta richness was observed in CMV- and Gag-responding cells than in anti-CD3/anti-CD28-responding cells, and higher oligoclonality was observed in CMV-responding cells than in CD3/CD28-stimulated and Gag-responding cells. Within the same sorted populations, TCR oligoclonality correlated with proviral oligoclonality. Only a small number of individuals took part in the study, and only a limited range of antigens was tested. Enrichment of degenerate expanded CDR3beta sequences was found in antigen-responding cells, suggesting convergent selection of CD4+ responses to CMV and Gag.

This specimen's treatment or condition label, interpreted: suppressive antiretroviral therapy. A pool of overlapping HIV-1 Gag 15-mer peptides was used at approximately 0.93 ug per peptide per mL for cell stimulation. CD4+ T cells that responded were sorted based on upregulation of both CD40 ligand and CD69. Participants were HIV-1-infected adults who started suppressive ART during chronic infection. For at least 4 years, participants had undetectable plasma HIV-1 RNA, below 50 copies/mL. To be included, a participant needed positive CMV serology and a CD4+ T cell count above 400 cells/uL. Before stimulation, PBMCs were isolated using density centrifugation and depleted of CD8+ T cells. CD8-depleted PBMCs were stimulated for around 20 hours with anti-CD28/CD49d costimulation, CD40-blocking antibody and enfuvirtide to prevent new infections. Sorting was done on either a Beckman Coulter MoFlo Legacy or an XDP sorter, and propidium iodide was used to exclude dead cells. Genomic DNA was extracted using the QIAamp DNA Mini Kit for samples with more than one million cells and using the Quick-DNA Microprep Kit for all other samples.

Remarks on this clone: This receptor's antigen is unknown. The record has no base qualities; no much larger clone is one base away.

CDR1 and CDR2 are drawn from the germline V gene (reference sequence): LNHNV, YYDKDF. The CDR3 measures 16 amino acids from cysteine to phenylalanine. Only CDR3 DNA remains: 48 bases, in frame from the first base. V is clipped by 3 bases and J by 5 bases, and the sequence between their germline boundaries is 17 bases long. The rearranged chain carries TRBV15 and TRBJ1-3, and possibly TRBD1, on 6 matching bases. The receptor was derived from an adult woman with HIV who was CMV-seropositive. Sequencing was performed on CD4+ T cells sorted from PBMCs after 18-hour stimulation, taken from a patient who received antiretroviral therapy. The cell subset or site label, read with the paper, signifies: CD40L+CD69+ CD4 T cells responding to HIV-1 Gag peptides. The DNA sequence is as follows: TGTGCCACCAGCAGGGGGGCAGCCGACAATAGAAACACCATATATTTT. Translated, this is CATSRGAADNRNTIYF.